The TCR beta chain under discussion was sequenced for a study of control samples from healthy donors and cancer patients. The CDR3 consists of 16 residues. CDR1 is WSHSY and CDR2 is SAAADI in the germline V gene. Libraries were prepared by immunoSEQ multiplex PCR; TCRdb keeps only in-frame clonotypes and omits some of them. The data hold under 150,000 clones, with 85% to 90% observed a single time. With regard to this clone: One end of the junction does not line up with germline, which may come from a read error.

Sequenced material: PBMCs. The TCR sequence derives from a woman aged 50 to 60 with colorectal cancer. This chain uses TRBV10-2 with TRBJ1-5, with a possible D match to TRBD1 (6 bases). CDR3 nucleotide sequence: TGCGCCAGCAATGAGGGGGTGGGGGGACCCGGTCAGCCCCAGCATTTT. Encoded protein: CASNEGVGGPGQPQHF.